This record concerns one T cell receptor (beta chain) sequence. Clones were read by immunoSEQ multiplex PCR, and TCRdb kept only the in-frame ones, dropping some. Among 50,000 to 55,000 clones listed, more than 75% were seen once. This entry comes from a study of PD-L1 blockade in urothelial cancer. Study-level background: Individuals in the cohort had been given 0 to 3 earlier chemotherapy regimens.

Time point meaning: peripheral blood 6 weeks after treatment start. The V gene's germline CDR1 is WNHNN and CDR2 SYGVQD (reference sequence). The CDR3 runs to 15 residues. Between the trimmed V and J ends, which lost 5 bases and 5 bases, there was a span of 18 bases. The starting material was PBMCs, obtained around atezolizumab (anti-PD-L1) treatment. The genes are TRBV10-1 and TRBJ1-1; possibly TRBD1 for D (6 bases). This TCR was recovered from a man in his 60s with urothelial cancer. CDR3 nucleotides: TGCGCCAGCAGTCAACAACAGGGATCGGGAACTGAAGCTTTCTTT. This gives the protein CASSQQQGSGTEAFF.